The 14 T cell receptor beta chains listed next were all sequenced from one sample in a study of beta chain features in type 1 diabetes. Reverse transcribing all isolated RNA meant expressed TCRB transcripts were sequenced. The table came from immunoSEQ multiplex PCR; TCRdb's copy has only in-frame clones and leaves some out. The sample gives about 900,000 clones, about a sixth of which show up once; about 0.025% is in the top ten. Sequencing input: naive CD4+ T cells from blood. These receptor sequences come from a young woman in good health.

The chain carries TRBV10-2 and TRBJ2-1; D is uncertain. The CDR3 runs to 14 residues. Trimming took 7 bases from V and 7 from J, leaving 17 bases between them. Germline V gene lookup returns CDR1 WSHSY and CDR2 SAAADI. This CDR3 reads CASMNSGLGNEQFF. For the CDR3, the DNA is TGCGCCAGCATGAATAGTGGGCTGGGTAATGAGCAGTTCTTC.

The J gene is TRBJ2-1, the V gene TRBV21-1; the D call TRBD1 from the table was never checked on the DNA. TRBV21-1 is designated a pseudogene. This CDR3 is 18 amino acids long. CDR3 sequence: CASSLGEGGRSSYNEQFF. The CDR3 DNA reads TGTGCCAGCAGCCTTGGGGAAGGGGGCCGAAGCTCCTACAATGAGCAGTTCTTC.

This clone occurred a few times. The chain is built from TRBV6-5 and TRBJ2-7; a possible D gene is TRBD1 (5 bases). The germline V gene encodes CDR1 MNHEY and CDR2 SVGAGI. The CDR3 is 15 amino acids. Trimming took 6 bases from V and 4 from J, leaving 19 bases between them. The CDR3 nucleotides read TGTGCCAGCAGCTCTCGGGTTGGGGCAAAATACGAGCAGTACTTC. It translates to CASSSRVGAKYEQYF.

The chain links TRBV5-6 to TRBJ2-2; TRBD2 aligns across 7 bases. Germline CDR1 and CDR2: SGHDT and YYEEEE. Trimming at V came to 2 bases and at J to 2 bases, leaving 6 bases not matched to a gene. The CDR3 is made up of 16 amino acids. The CDR3 spells CASSLTSGANTGELFF. The DNA for the CDR3 is TGTGCCAGCAGCTTAACCAGCGGGGCAAACACCGGGGAGCTGTTTTTT.

V gene TRBV25-1 combines with J gene TRBJ2-1, with 7 nucleotides matching TRBD1. The trim removed 4 bases at V and 0 bases at J, leaving 6 bases unmatched. Germline V gene lookup returns CDR1 MGHDK and CDR2 SYGVNS. CDR3 size: 16 residues. This CDR3 is CASSGPTGNSYNEQFF. CDR3 bases: TGTGCCAGCAGTGGACCGACAGGGAACTCCTACAATGAGCAGTTCTTC. Full variable domain (remainder filled in from reference TRBV25-1 and TRBJ2-1): EADIYQTPRYLVIGTGKKITLECSQTMGHDKMYWYQQDPGMELHLIHYSYGVNSTEKGDLSSESTVSRIRTEHFPLTLESARPSHTSQYLCASSGPTGNSYNEQFFGPGTRLTVL.

The chain is built from TRBV19 and TRBJ2-6, with 9 bases identical to TRBD1. Germline CDR1 reads LNHDA; CDR2 reads SQIVND (reference sequence). J was trimmed by 1 base and V by 5 bases; bases with no gene match: 15. This CDR3 has 20 residues. The CDR3 here is CASSPLGLGDRASGANVLTF. DNA for the CDR3: TGTGCCAGTAGTCCGCTGGGGCTAGGGGACAGGGCGTCTGGGGCCAACGTCCTGACTTTC.

This clone turned up a few times. The same CDR3 arises from other DNA sequences in this sample as well. The chain uses TRBV28 and TRBJ2-7; D is unclear. The ends were cut back, 4 bases at V and 2 bases at J, with 9 bases in the middle. The length of the CDR3 is 13 residues. Germline CDR1 is MDHEN and CDR2 is SYDVKM. The DNA for the CDR3 is TGTGCCAGCAGTTCGACGCTCACCTACGAGCAGTACTTC. Its translation is CASSSTLTYEQYF.

This clone was detected only a few times. The J gene is TRBJ2-3, the V gene TRBV19, with D uncertain. From germline, CDR1 is LNHDA and CDR2 SQIVND (reference sequence). This CDR3 is built from 13 residues. Deletions cut 6 bases from V and 1 base from J, with 8 bases between. CDR3 in amino acids: CASSRDGTDTQYF. The CDR3 DNA sequence: TGTGCCAGTAGCCGAGACGGCACAGATACGCAGTATTTT.

This clone was observed a few times. The genes are TRBV28 and TRBJ2-5; D call uncertain. Trimming took off 4 bases at V and 6 bases at J, with 18 bases between the two ends. This CDR3 comprises 15 residues. The germline CDR1 and CDR2 sequences are MDHEN and SYDVKM. CDR3 bases: TGTGCCAGCAGTTCACTCAACGCCGTAATAAAGACCCAGTACTTC. It translates to CASSSLNAVIKTQYF.

DNA of the CDR3: TGCAGCGTTGAAAAGGCAGGGGAGACCCAGTACTTC. It codes for CSVEKAGETQYF. The J gene is TRBJ2-5, the V gene TRBV29-1; the D gene is possibly TRBD1 (5 bases). Trimming removed 2 bases at V and 5 bases at J, with 9 bases between. CDR3 size: 12 residues. CDR1 and CDR2 from the germline V gene are SQVTM and ANQGSEA.

This sequence joins TRBV7-2 and TRBJ2-7, with TRBD2 as a possible D gene (5 bases). The CDR3 is made up of 13 amino acids. The germline V gene has CDR1 SGHTA and CDR2 FQGNSA. Deletions cut 6 bases from V and 4 bases from J, with 13 bases between. The CDR3: CASSRDGGYEQYF. The CDR3 DNA reads as TGTGCCAGCAGTCGGGATGGCGGGTACGAGCAGTACTTC.

V and J are TRBV28 and TRBJ2-7; a possible D gene is TRBD2 (5 bases). Per germline, CDR1 MDHEN and CDR2 SYDVKM. V lost 7 bases to trimming and J lost 1 base, with 17 bases between them. CDR3 length: 15 residues. In DNA, the CDR3 is TGTGCCAGCAAGGACCCCGCGGCGGGTTCCTACGAGCAGTACTTC. As protein: CASKDPAAGSYEQYF. Together with reference TRBV28 and TRBJ2-7, the CDR3 gives the full variable domain: DVKVTQSSRYLVKRTGEKVFLECVQDMDHENMFWYRQDPGLGLRLIYFSYDVKMKEKGDIPEGYSVSREKKERFSLILESASTNQTSMYLCASKDPAAGSYEQYFGPGTRLTVT.

This chain uses TRBV5-4 with TRBJ2-3; D is uncertain. Trimming pared 0 bases from V and 4 bases from J, leaving 9 bases between. This CDR3 is built from 14 residues. Germline values: CDR1 SGHNT, CDR2 YYREEE (reference sequence). CDR3 sequence: CASSLAFEPDTQYF. In DNA, the CDR3 is TGTGCCAGCAGCTTGGCCTTTGAACCAGATACGCAGTATTTT.

This clone occurred a few times. This sample also contains other DNA sequences that code for the same CDR3. The rearrangement uses TRBV5-1 and TRBJ1-1, with a weak D call TRBD1 (6 bases). The ends were cut back, 2 bases at V and 4 bases at J, with 9 bases in the middle. Germline loops: CDR1 SGHRS, CDR2 YFSETQ. The CDR3 has 13 amino acids. CDR3 sequence reads: CASSLTGSTEAFF. In DNA form, the CDR3 reads TGCGCCAGCAGCTTAACAGGGAGCACTGAAGCTTTCTTT.